This T cell receptor (beta chain) came from a study of PD-L1 blockade in urothelial cancer. The repertoire was sequenced with immunoSEQ multiplex PCR; TCRdb's copy has only in-frame clones and lacks some. Among about 63,000 clones listed, approximately 80% were seen once. V gave up 1 base and J gave up 2 bases, with 12 bases separating them. This CDR3 is 15 amino acids long. Germline lookup yields CDR1 MNHNS and CDR2 SASEGT. The time point: pretreatment peripheral blood. The clonotype originates from a man aged 65 to 79 with urothelial cancer. The chain employs TRBV6-1 and TRBJ2-7; D might be TRBD1 (6 bases). This material consisted of PBMCs, taken around atezolizumab (anti-PD-L1) treatment. Here the CDR3 reads CASSEGQDIPYEQYF. CDR3 in DNA: TGTGCCAGCAGTGAAGGACAGGATATCCCCTACGAGCAGTACTTC.